This T cell receptor (beta chain) was recovered during a study of identical twins. This CDR3 contains 15 residues. V lost 3 bases to trimming and J lost 9 bases; unmatched junction nucleotides: 8. Germline CDR1 is SGHRS and CDR2 is YFSETQ. MiXCR, run by TCRdb on the 5' RACE reads, gives a single entry per CDR3 protein. The sample records about 470,000 distinct CDR3 sequences, 24% being singletons. This clonotype was recorded a few times. The same data also went into a second study, on T cells expressing NK-cell markers.

Source material: CD4+ T cells sorted from blood. The genes are TRBV5-1 and TRBJ2-1, with 11 bases fitting TRBD2. The TCR originated in a woman aged 18-30 years in good health. This chain's CDR3 is CASSYSGGAFGEQFF. The CDR3 DNA reads TGCGCCAGCAGCTATAGCGGGGGGGCGTTTGGTGAGCAGTTCTTC. Supplemented by reference TRBV5-1 and TRBJ2-1, the full variable domain reads KAGVTQTPRYLIKTRGQQVTLSCSPISGHRSVSWYQQTPGQGLQFLFEYFSETQRNKGNFPGRFSGRQFSNSRSEMNVSTLELGDSALYLCASSYSGGAFGEQFFGPGTRLTVL.